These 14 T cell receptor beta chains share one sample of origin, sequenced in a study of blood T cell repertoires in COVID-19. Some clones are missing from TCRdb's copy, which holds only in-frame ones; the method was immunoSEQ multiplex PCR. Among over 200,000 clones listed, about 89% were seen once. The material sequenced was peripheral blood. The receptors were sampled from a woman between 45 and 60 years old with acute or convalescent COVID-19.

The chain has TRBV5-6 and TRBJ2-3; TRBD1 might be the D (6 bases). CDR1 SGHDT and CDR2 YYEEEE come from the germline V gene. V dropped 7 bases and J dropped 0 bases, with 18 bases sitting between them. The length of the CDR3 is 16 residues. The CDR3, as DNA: TGTGCCAGCGGCCCGACAGGATTTACTAGCACAGATACGCAGTATTTT. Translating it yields CASGPTGFTSTDTQYF.

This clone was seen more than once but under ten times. The CDR3 DNA reads as TGCAGCGTTGAATACAGGGACACCGGGGAGCTGTTTTTT. It translates to CSVEYRDTGELFF. The chain employs TRBV29-1 and TRBJ2-2; D may be TRBD1 (6 bases). Looked up from germline, CDR1 is SQVTM and CDR2 is ANQGSEA. V was shortened by 2 bases and J by 3 bases, with 7 bases between the two germline ends. This CDR3 region has 13 residues.

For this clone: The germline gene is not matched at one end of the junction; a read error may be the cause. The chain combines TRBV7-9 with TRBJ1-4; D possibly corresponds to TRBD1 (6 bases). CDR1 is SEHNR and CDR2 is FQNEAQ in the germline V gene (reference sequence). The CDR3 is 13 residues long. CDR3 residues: CASQGLVNEKRFF. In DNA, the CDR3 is TGTGCCAGCCAGGGGTTGGTTAATGAAAAACGGTTTTTT.

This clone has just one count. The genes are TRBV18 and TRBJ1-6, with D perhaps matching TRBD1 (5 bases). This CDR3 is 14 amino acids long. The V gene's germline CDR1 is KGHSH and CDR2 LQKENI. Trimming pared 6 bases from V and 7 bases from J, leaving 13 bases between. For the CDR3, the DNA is TGTGCCAGCTCGCTGGAACAGGAGAATTCACCCCTCCACTTT. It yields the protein CASSLEQENSPLHF. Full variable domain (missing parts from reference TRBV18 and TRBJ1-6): NAGVMQNPRHLVRRRGQEARLRCSPMKGHSHVYWYRQLPEEGLKFMVYLQKENIIDESGMPKERFSAEFPKEGPSILRIQQVVRGDSAAYFCASSLEQENSPLHFGNGTRLTVT.

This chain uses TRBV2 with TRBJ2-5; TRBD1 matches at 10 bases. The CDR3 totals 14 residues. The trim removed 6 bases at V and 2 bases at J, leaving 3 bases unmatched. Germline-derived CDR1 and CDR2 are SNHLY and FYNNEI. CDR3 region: CASREDRGQETQYF. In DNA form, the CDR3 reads TGTGCCAGCAGGGAGGACAGGGGGCAAGAGACCCAGTACTTC.

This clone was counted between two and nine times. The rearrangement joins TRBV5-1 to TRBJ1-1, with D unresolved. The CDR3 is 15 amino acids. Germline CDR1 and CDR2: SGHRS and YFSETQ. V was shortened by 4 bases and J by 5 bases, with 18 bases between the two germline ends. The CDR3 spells CASSDHREGGTEAFF. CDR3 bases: TGCGCCAGCAGCGACCATAGGGAGGGTGGAACTGAAGCTTTCTTT.

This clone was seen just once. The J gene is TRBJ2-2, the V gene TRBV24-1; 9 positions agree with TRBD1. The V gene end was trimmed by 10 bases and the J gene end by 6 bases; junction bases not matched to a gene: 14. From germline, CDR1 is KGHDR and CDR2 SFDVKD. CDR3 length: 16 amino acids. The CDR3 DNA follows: TGTGCCACGGGCCAGATTGGGACAGGGTTCGCCGGGGAGCTGTTTTTT. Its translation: CATGQIGTGFAGELFF.

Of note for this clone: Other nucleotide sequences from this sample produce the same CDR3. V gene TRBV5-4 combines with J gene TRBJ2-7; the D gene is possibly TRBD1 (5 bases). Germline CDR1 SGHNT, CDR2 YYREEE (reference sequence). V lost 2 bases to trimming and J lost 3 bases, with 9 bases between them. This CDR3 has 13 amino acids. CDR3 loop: CASSLGTGYEQYF. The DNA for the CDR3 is TGTGCCAGCAGCTTAGGTACAGGCTACGAGCAGTACTTC. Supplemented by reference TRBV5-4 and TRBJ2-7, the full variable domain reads ETGVTQSPTHLIKTRGQQVTLRCSSQSGHNTVSWYQQALGQGPQFIFQYYREEENGRGNFPPRFSGLQFPNYSSELNVNALELDDSALYLCASSLGTGYEQYFGPGTRLTVT.

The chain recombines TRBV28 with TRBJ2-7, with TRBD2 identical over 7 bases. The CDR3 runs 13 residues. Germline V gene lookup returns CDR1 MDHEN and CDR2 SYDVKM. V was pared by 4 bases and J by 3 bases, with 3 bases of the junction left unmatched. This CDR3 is CASSWGGSYEQYF. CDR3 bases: TGTGCCAGCAGTTGGGGAGGGAGCTACGAGCAGTACTTC.

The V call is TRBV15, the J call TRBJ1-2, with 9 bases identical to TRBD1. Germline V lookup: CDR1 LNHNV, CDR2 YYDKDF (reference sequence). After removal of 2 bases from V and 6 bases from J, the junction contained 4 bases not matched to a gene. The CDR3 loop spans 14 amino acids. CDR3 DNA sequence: TGTGCCACCAGCAGAACACAGGGGGCAGATGGCTACACCTTC. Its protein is CATSRTQGADGYTF.

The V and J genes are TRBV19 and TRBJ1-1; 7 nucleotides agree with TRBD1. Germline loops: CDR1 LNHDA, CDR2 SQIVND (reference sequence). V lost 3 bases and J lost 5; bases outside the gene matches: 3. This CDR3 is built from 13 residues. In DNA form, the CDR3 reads TGTGCCAGTAGTATCCAGGGGGATACTGAAGCTTTCTTT. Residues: CASSIQGDTEAFF.

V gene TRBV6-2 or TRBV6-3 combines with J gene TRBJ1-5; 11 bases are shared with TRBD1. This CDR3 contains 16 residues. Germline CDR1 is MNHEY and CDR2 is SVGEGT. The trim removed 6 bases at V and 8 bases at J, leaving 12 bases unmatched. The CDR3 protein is CASSLPGTGGGKPQHF. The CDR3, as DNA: TGTGCCAGCAGCTTACCCGGGACAGGGGGAGGTAAGCCCCAGCATTTT.

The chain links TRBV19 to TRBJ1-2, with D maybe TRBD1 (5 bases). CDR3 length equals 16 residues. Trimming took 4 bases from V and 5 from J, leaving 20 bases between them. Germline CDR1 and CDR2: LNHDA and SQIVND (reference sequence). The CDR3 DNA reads TGTGCCAGTAGTAACCGACAGAATTTGTCTCCATATGGCTACACCTTC. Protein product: CASSNRQNLSPYGYTF.

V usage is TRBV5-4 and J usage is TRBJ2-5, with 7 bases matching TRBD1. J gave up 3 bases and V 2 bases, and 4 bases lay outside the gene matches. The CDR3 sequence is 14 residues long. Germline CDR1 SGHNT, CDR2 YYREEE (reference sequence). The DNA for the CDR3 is TGTGCCAGCAGCTTTCGACAGGGCGAAGAGACCCAGTACTTC. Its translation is CASSFRQGEETQYF.